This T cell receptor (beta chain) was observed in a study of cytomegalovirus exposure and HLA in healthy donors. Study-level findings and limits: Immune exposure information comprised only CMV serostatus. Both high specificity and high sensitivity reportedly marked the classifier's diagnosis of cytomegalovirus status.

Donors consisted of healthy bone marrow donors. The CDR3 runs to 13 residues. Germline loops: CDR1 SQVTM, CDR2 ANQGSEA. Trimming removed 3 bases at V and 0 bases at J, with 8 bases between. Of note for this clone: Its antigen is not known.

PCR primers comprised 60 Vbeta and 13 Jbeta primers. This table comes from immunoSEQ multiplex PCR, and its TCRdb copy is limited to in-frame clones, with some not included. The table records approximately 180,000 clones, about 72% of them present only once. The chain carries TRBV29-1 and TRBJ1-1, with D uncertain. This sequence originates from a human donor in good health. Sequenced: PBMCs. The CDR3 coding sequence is TGCAGCGTTGATGGCAGTATGAACACTGAAGCTTTCTTT. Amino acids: CSVDGSMNTEAFF. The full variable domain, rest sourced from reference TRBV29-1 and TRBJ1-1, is SAVISQKPSRDICQRGTSLTIQCQVDSQVTMMFWYRQQPGQSLTLIATANQGSEATYESGFVIDKFPISRPNLTFSTLTVSNMSPEDSSIYLCSVDGSMNTEAFFGQGTRLTVV.